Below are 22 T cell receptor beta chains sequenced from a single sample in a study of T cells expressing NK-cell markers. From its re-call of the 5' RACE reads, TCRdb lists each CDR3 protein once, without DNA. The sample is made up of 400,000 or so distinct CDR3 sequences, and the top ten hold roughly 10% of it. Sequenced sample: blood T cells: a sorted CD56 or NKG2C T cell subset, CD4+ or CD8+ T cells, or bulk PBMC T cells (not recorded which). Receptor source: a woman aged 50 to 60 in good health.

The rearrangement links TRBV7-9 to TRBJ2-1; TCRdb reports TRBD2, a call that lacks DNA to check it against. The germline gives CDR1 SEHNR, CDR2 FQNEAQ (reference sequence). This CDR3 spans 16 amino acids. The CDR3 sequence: CASSGPSGSLNNEQFF. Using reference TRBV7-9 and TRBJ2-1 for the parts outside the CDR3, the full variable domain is DTGVSQNPRHKITKRGQNVTFRCDPISEHNRLYWYRQTLGQGPEFLTYFQNEAQLEKSRLLSDRFSAERPKGSFSTLEIQRTEQGDSAMYLCASSGPSGSLNNEQFFGPGTRLTVL.

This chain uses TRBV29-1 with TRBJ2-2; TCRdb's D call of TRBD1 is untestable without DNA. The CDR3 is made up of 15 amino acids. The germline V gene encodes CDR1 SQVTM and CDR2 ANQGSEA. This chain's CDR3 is CSVGTGGAGTGELFF.

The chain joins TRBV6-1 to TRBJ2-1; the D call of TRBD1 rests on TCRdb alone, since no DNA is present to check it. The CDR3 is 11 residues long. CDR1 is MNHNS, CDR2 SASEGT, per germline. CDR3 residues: CASSELGGQFF.

The CDR3 here is CASKSGGRSSEETQYF. The V gene is TRBV5-1, the J gene TRBJ2-5; checking the TCRdb D call of TRBD2 is not possible without DNA. The CDR3 has 16 residues. The germline CDR1 and CDR2 sequences are SGHRS and YFSETQ.

The CDR3 loop reads CASSRTGSSGNTIYF. The V gene is TRBV12-3 or TRBV12-4, the J gene TRBJ1-3; TCRdb's D gene call, TRBD1, goes unchecked for lack of DNA. This CDR3 has 15 residues.

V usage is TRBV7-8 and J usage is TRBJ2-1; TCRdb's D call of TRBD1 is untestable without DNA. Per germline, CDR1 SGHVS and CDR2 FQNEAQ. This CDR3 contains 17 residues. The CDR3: CASWITWIGGIGDEQFF.

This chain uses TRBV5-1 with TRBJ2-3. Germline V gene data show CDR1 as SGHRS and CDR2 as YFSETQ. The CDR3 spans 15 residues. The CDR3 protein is CASSPYRTSTDTQYF.

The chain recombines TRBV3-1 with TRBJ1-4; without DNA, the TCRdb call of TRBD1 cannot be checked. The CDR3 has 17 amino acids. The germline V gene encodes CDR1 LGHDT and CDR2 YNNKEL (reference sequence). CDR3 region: CASSPKFNRGEDEKLFF.

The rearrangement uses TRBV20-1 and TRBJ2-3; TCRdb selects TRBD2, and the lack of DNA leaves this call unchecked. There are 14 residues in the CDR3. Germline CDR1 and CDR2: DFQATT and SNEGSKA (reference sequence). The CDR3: CSANSGRGEYTQYF.

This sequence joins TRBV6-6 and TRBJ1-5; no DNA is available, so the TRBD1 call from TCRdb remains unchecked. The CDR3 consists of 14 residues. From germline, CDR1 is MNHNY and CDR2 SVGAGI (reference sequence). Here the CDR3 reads CASSYRQVNQPQHF.

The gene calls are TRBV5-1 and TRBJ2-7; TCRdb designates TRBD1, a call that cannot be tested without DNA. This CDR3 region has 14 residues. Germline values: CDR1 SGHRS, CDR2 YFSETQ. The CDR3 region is CASSLRDRGYEQYF.

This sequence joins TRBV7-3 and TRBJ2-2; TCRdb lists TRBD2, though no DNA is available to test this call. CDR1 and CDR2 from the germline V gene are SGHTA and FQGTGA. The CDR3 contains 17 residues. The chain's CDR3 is CASSSLPRLEGTGELFF.

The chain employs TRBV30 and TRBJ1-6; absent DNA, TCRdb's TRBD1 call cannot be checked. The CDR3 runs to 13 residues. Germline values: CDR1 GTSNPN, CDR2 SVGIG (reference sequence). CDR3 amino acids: CAWSLDRVFTLHF.

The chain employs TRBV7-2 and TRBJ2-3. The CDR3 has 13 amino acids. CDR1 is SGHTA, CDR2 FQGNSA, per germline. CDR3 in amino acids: CASSLTGRDTQYF. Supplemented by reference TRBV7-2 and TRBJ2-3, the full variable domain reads GAGVSQSPSNKVTEKGKDVELRCDPISGHTALYWYRQSLGQGLEFLIYFQGNSAPDKSGLPSDRFSAERTGGSVSTLTIQRTQQEDSAVYLCASSLTGRDTQYFGPGTRLTVL.

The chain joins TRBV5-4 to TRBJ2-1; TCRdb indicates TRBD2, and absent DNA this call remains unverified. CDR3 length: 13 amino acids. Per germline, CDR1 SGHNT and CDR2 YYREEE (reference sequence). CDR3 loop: CARGGTSGPEQFF.

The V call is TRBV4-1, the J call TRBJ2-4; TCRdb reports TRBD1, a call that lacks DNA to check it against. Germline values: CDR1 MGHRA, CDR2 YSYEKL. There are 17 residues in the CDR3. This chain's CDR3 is CASSHGTGFLGKNIQYF.

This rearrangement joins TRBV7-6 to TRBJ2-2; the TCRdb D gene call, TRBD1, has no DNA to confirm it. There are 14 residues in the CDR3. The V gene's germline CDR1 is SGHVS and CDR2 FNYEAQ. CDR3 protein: CASSLGGAAGELFF.

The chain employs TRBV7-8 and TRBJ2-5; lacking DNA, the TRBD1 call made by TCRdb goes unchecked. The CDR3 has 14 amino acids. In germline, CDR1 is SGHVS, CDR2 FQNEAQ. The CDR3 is CASSLRDSQETQYF. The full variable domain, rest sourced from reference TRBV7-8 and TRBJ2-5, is GAGVSQSPRYKVAKRGQDVALRCDPISGHVSLFWYQQALGQGPEFLTYFQNEAQLDKSGLPSDRFFAERPEGSVSTLKIQRTQQEDSAVYLCASSLRDSQETQYFGPGTRLLVL.

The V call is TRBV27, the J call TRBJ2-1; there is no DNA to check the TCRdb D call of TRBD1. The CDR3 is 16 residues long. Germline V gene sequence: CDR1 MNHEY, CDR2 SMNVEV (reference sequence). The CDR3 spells CASSPRTTNGYDEQFF.

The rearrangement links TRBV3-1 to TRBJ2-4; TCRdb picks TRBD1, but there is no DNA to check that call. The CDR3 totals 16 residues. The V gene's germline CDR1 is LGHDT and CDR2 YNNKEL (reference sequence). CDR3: CASSQGGGGAKNIQYF.

CDR3 sequence: CASSLRGNIYGNTIYF. The genes are TRBV27 and TRBJ1-3; TCRdb returns TRBD1, unconfirmable since there is no DNA. There are 16 residues in the CDR3. Germline CDR1 and CDR2: MNHEY and SMNVEV (reference sequence).

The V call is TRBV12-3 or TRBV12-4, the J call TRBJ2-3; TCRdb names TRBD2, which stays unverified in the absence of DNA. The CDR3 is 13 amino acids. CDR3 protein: CASSLESQGYLYF.